The present T cell receptor beta chain was sequenced within a study of cytomegalovirus exposure and HLA in healthy donors. The study's findings and limits: TCR beta V- and J-gene trimming, according to a later analysis, was linked to a missense DCLRE1C variant. Donors belonging to an Asian-associated ancestry cluster reportedly showed fewer N-insertions in productive TCRs than the approximately 680-donor mean, according to what a later analysis found. Immune exposure was documented only through CMV serostatus.

Concerning this clone: What it recognizes is unknown.

V was pared by 4 bases and J by 3 bases, with 6 bases of the junction left unmatched. The germline gives CDR1 MDHEN, CDR2 SYDVKM. The CDR3 is 15 residues long. 13 Jbeta primers and 60 Vbeta primers were used for the PCR. Original data processing: Later, an analysis found about 77 million unique TCR beta chains, and 8.5 million to 12 million of these were shared. Clones were sequenced by immunoSEQ multiplex PCR, and TCRdb holds only the in-frame ones, with some missing. The V and J calls and the clone size are those of that table, but D and trimming were determined from the DNA. Of 100,000 to 150,000 clones listed, almost 80% are singletons.

The specimen sequenced was PBMCs. This clonotype was sampled from a female donor in good health and CMV-seronegative. The chain recombines TRBV28 with TRBJ2-7; TRBD1 matches at 10 bases. The CDR3 protein is CASSSGQGVGYEQYF. CDR3 nucleotides: TGTGCCAGCAGTTCAGGACAGGGGGTGGGCTACGAGCAGTACTTC.